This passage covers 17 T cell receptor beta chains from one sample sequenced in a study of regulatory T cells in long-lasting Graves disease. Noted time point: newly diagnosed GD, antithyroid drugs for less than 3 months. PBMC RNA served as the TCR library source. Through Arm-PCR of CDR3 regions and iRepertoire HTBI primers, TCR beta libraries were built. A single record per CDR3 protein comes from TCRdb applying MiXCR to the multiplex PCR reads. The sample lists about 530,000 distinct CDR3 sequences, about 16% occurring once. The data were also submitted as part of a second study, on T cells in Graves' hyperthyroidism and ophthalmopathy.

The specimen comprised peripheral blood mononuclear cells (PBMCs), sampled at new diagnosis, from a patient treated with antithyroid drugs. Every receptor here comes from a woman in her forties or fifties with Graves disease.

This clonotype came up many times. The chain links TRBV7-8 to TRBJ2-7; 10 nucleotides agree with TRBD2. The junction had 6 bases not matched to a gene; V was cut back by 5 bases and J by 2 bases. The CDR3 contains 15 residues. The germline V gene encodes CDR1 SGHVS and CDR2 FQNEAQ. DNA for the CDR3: TGTGCCAGCAGCCCTCGGACTAGCGGACCCTACGAGCAGTACTTC. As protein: CASSPRTSGPYEQYF.

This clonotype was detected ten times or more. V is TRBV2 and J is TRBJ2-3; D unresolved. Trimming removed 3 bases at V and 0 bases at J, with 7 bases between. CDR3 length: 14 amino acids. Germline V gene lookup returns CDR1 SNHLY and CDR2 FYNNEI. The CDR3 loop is CASSDLSSTDTQYF. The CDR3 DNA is TGTGCCAGCAGTGACCTGTCTAGCACAGATACGCAGTATTTT.

The CDR3 here is CASSLNWAGYEQYF. The CDR3 DNA reads as TGCGCCAGCAGCTTGAATTGGGCGGGCTACGAGCAGTACTTC. The rearrangement joins TRBV5-1 to TRBJ2-7, with a weak D call TRBD2 (5 bases). In germline, CDR1 is SGHRS, CDR2 YFSETQ. This CDR3 region has 14 residues. Trimming shortened V by 1 base and J by 3 bases, and 11 bases separated the two germline ends.

The CDR3: CASTKNPGETQYF. The CDR3 coding sequence is TGTGCCAGTACTAAGAACCCAGGCGAGACCCAGTACTTC. V and J are TRBV19 and TRBJ2-5; D unclear. The V gene lost 7 bases and the J gene lost 5 bases, with 14 bases spanning the gap. This CDR3 is built from 13 residues. Germline-derived CDR1 and CDR2 are LNHDA and SQIVND (reference sequence).

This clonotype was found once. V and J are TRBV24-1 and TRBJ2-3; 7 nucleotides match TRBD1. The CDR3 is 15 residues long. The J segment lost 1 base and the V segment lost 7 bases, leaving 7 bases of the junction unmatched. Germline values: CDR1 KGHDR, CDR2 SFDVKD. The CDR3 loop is CATSDRVQGTDTQYF. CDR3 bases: TGTGCCACCAGCGACAGGGTGCAGGGCACAGATACGCAGTATTTT.

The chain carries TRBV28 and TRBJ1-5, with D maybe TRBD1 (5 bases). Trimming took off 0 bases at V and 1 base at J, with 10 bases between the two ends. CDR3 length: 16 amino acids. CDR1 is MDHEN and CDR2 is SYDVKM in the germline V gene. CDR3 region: CASSLWGEGSNQPQHF. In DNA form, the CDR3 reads TGTGCCAGCAGTTTATGGGGGGAAGGAAGCAATCAGCCCCAGCATTTT.

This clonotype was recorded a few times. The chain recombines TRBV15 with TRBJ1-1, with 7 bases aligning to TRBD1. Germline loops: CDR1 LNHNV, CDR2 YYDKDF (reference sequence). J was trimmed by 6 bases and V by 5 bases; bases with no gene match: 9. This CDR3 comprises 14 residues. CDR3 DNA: TGTGCCACCAGCCGACAGGGTTTTGGGGCTGAAGCTTTCTTT. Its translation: CATSRQGFGAEAFF.

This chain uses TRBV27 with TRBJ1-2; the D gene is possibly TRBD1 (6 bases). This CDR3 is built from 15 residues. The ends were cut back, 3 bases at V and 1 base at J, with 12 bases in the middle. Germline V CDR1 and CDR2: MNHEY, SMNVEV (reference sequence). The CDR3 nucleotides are TGTGCCAGCAGTTTGGGGGGCCCCCTTAACTATGGCTACACCTTC. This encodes CASSLGGPLNYGYTF.

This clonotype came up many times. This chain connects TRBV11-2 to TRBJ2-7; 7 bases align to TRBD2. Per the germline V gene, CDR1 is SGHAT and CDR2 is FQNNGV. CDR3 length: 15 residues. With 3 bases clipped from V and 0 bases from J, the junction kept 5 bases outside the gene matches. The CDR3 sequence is CASSFQRGFSYEQYF. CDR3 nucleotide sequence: TGTGCCAGCAGCTTTCAGCGGGGTTTCTCCTACGAGCAGTACTTC.

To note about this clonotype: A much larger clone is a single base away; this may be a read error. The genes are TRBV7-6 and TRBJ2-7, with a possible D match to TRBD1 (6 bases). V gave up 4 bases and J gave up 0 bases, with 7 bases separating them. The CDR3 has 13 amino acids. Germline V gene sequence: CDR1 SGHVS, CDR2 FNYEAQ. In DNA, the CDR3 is TGTGCCAGCAGCTGGGACACCTCCTACGAGCAGTACTTC. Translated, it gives CASSWDTSYEQYF. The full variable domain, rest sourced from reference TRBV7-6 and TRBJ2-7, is GAGVSQSPRYKVTKRGQDVALRCDPISGHVSLYWYRQALGQGPEFLTYFNYEAQQDKSGLPNDRFSAERPEGSISTLTIQRTEQRDSAMYRCASSWDTSYEQYFGPGTRLTVT.

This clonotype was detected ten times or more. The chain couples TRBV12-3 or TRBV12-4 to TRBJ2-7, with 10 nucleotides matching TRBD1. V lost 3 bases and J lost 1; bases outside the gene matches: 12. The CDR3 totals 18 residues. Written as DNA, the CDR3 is TGTGCCAGCAGTTTCGCGGGCCCCGGGACAGGGGTATCCTACGAGCAGTACTTC. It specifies CASSFAGPGTGVSYEQYF.

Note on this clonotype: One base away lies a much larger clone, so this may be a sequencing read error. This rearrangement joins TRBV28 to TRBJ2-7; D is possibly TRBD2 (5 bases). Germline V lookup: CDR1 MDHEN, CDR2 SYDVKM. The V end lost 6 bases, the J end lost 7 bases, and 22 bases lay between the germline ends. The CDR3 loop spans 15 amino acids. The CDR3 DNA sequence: TGTGCCAGCAGCTTGGACTTAAGCTCCTACAATGAGCAGTACTTC. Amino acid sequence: CASSLDLSSYNEQYF.

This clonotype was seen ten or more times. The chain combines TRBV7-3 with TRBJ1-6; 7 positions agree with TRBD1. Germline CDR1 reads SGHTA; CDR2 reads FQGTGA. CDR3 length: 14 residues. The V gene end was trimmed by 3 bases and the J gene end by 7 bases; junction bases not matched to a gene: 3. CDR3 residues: CASSFSGQNSPLHF. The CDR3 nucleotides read TGTGCCAGCAGCTTCTCGGGACAGAATTCACCCCTCCACTTT.

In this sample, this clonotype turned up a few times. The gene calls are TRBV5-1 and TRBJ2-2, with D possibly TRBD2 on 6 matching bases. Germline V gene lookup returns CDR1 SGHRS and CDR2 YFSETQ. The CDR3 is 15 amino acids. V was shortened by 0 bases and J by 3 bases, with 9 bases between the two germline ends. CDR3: CASSLGLVDTGELFF. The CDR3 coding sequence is TGCGCCAGCAGCTTGGGACTAGTCGACACCGGGGAGCTGTTTTTT.

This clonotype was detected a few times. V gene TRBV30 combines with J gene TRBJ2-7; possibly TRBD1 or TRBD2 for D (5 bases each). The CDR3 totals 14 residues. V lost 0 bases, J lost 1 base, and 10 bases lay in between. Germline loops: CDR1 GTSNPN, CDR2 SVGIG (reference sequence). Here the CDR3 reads CAWSVGADSYEQYF. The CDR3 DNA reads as TGTGCCTGGAGTGTCGGGGCAGATTCCTACGAGCAGTACTTC.

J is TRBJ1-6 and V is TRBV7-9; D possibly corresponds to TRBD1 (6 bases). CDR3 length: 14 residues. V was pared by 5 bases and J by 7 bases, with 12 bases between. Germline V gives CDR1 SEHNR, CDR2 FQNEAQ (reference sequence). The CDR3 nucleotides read TGTGCCAGCAGCCAGGACAGTCTCAATTCACCCCTCCACTTT. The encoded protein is CASSQDSLNSPLHF.

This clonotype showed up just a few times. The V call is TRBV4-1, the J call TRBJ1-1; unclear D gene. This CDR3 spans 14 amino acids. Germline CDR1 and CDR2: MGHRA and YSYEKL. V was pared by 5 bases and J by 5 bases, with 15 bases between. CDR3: CASSLEKGGTEAFF. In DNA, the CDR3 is TGCGCCAGCAGCTTAGAAAAGGGCGGGACTGAAGCTTTCTTT.